The entry below gives a single T cell receptor beta chain sequence along with its context. Profiling relied on immunoSEQ multiplex PCR, and the TCRdb table lists in-frame clones only, not all of them. This table has tens of thousands of clones, around 89% appearing once. The sample originates from a study of T cell changes during pregnancy in multiple sclerosis. The germline CDR1 and CDR2 sequences are MNHNS and SASEGT. The V and J ends lost 5 bases and 5 bases respectively, with 10 bases between them. The CDR3 runs 14 residues. The TCR was taken from a female donor in good health, enrolled as a control in a pregnancy study. The chain has TRBV6-1 and TRBJ1-6, with D unclear. The specimen comprised CD4+ T cells from peripheral blood mononuclear cells, sampled in the first trimester of pregnancy. As DNA, the CDR3 is TGTGCCAGCAGTTCCTACAGAGATAATTCACCCCTCCACTTT. This sequence encodes CASSSYRDNSPLHF.